This TCR beta chain comes out of a study of response to subunit inactivated influenza vaccine. The CDR3 totals 13 residues. CDR1 is DFQATT and CDR2 is SNEGSKA in the germline V gene (reference sequence). TCRdb re-analysed the RT-PCR reads in MiXCR, keeping a single row per CDR3 protein. Altogether roughly 520,000 distinct CDR3 sequences are present, about 25% being singletons, with the ten largest covering 1.9%. The material was CD4+ T cells sorted from PBMCs, obtained approximately 5 days after vaccination. This rearrangement joins TRBV20-1 to TRBJ2-5; 8 bases map to TRBD2. The clonotype originates from a man aged 45 to 65 who received an inactivated influenza vaccine. DNA of the CDR3: TGCAGAGCCGGACCAGCGGGGGCTGAGACCCAGTACTTC. It specifies CRAGPAGAETQYF.